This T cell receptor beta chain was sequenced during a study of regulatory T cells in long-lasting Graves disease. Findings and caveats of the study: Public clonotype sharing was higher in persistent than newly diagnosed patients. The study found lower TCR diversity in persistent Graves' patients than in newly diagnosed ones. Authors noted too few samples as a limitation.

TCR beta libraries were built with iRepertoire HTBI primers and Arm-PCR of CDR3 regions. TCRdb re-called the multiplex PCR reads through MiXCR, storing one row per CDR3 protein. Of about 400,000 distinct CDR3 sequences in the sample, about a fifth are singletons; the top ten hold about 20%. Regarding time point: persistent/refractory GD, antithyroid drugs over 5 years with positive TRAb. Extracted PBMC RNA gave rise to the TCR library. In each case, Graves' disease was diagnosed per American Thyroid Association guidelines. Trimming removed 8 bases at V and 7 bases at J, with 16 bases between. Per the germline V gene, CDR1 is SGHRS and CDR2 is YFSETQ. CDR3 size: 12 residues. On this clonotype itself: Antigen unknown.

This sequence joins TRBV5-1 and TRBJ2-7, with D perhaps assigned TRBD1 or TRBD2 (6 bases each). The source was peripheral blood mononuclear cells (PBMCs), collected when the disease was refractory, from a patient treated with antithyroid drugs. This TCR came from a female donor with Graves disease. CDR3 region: CARSPQGGEQYF. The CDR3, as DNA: TGCGCCAGAAGCCCGCAAGGGGGGGAGCAGTACTTC.